The 23 T cell receptor beta chains below were found in one sample sequenced in a study of T cells in Graves' hyperthyroidism and ophthalmopathy. It was RNA transcripts that yielded the amplified TCR beta CDR3 regions. Using the HTBI primer set, a first-round RT-PCR was run on the TCR CDR3. TCRdb passed the multiplex PCR reads through MiXCR, listing each CDR3 protein once. The sample lists fewer than 750,000 distinct CDR3 sequences; about 14% were seen once. Sequenced: blood. These receptors were collected from a woman in her fifties or sixties with Graves' ophthalmopathy.

This clonotype was observed many times. The J gene is TRBJ2-1, the V gene TRBV20-1, with 12 bases that match TRBD2. Germline-derived CDR1 and CDR2 are DFQATT and SNEGSKA (reference sequence). The CDR3 runs to 15 residues. J was trimmed by 9 bases and V by 4 bases; bases with no gene match: 10. In DNA, the CDR3 is TGCAGTGCTATAGACCCTAGCGGGAGGGCCACTGAGCAGTTCTTC. Protein sequence: CSAIDPSGRATEQFF.

In this sample, this clonotype turned up many times. The CDR3 spells CSVEDRAGANVLTF. Written as DNA, the CDR3 is TGCAGCGTTGAAGACAGGGCTGGGGCCAACGTCCTGACTTTC. The gene calls are TRBV29-1 and TRBJ2-6, with TRBD1 as a possible D gene (5 bases). CDR1 and CDR2 (germline): SQVTM, ANQGSEA. The CDR3 runs 14 residues. V was pared by 0 bases and J by 2 bases, with 5 bases between.

This clonotype was counted many times. The chain joins TRBV6-1 to TRBJ2-2; 7 nucleotides align to TRBD1. Trimming took 7 bases from V and 1 from J; bases not matched to a gene: 9. The CDR3 spans 16 residues. Looked up from germline, CDR1 is MNHNS and CDR2 is SASEGT. The CDR3 region is CASKSTRQGNTGELFF. The CDR3 nucleotides read TGTGCCAGCAAGTCCACTAGACAGGGGAACACCGGGGAGCTGTTTTTT.

This clonotype was seen repeatedly, ten times or more. V usage is TRBV5-1 and J usage is TRBJ2-3; D is uncertain. This CDR3 has 13 residues. CDR1 and CDR2 from the germline V gene are SGHRS and YFSETQ. V shed 5 bases and J shed 5 bases, with 12 bases lying between them. The CDR3 here is CASRRVDGDTQYF. The DNA of the CDR3 is TGCGCCAGCAGGAGAGTGGATGGAGATACGCAGTATTTT. The variable domain in full, with the rest retrieved from reference TRBV5-1 and TRBJ2-3, is KAGVTQTPRYLIKTRGQQVTLSCSPISGHRSVSWYQQTPGQGLQFLFEYFSETQRNKGNFPGRFSGRQFSNSRSEMNVSTLELGDSALYLCASRRVDGDTQYFGPGTRLTVL.

At least ten counts were recorded for this clonotype. The CDR3: CSSRPGPTGELFF. As DNA, the CDR3 is TGTAGCAGCCGGCCTGGGCCCACCGGGGAGCTGTTTTTT. This sequence joins TRBV18 and TRBJ2-2; D uncertain. Germline V lookup: CDR1 KGHSH, CDR2 LQKENI. The CDR3 totals 13 residues.

The chain uses TRBV12-5 and TRBJ2-3; D might be TRBD2 (6 bases). This CDR3 has 14 residues. Deletions cut 4 bases from V and 9 bases from J, with 17 bases between. Germline assignment: CDR1 LGHNT and CDR2 FRNRAP. Written as DNA, the CDR3 is TGTGCTAGTGGTTCTGGAGGGCAGTGGGGAACGCAGTATTTT. This sequence encodes CASGSGGQWGTQYF.

This clonotype has a handful of counts. V is TRBV6-2 or TRBV6-3 and J is TRBJ2-2, with 7 bases identical to TRBD1. Germline V lookup: CDR1 MNHEY, CDR2 SVGEGT. The CDR3 extends over 15 amino acids. Trimming cost V 5 bases and J 4 bases; bases outside gene matches: 7. The CDR3 DNA reads TGTGCCAGCAGTCGGCCGGGACAGAGCACCGGGGAGCTGTTTTTT. This translates into CASSRPGQSTGELFF.

This clonotype occurred many times. V is TRBV12-3 or TRBV12-4 and J is TRBJ2-5; 12 positions match TRBD2. This CDR3 contains 15 residues. V lost 5 bases to trimming and J lost 2 bases; unmatched junction nucleotides: 3. CDR3 protein: CASSRTSGIQETQYF. The CDR3 nucleotides are TGTGCCAGCAGTCGGACTAGCGGGATACAAGAGACCCAGTACTTC.

This clonotype was observed a handful of times. This chain joins TRBV20-1 and TRBJ2-7; D tentatively reads TRBD1 or TRBD2 (6 bases each). Germline CDR1 reads DFQATT; CDR2 reads SNEGSKA (reference sequence). V gave up 3 bases and J gave up 5 bases, with 17 bases separating them. The CDR3 length is 14 residues. CDR3 bases: TGCAGTGCTAGGATTAATAGGGGGGCTGACGAGCAGTACTTC. Its translation: CSARINRGADEQYF.

The chain combines TRBV3-1 with TRBJ2-7, with D perhaps being TRBD1 or TRBD2 (5 bases each). The CDR3 has 16 residues. CDR1 and CDR2 (germline): LGHDT, YNNKEL (reference sequence). Trimming removed 0 bases at V and 6 bases at J, with 18 bases between. The CDR3 spells CASSQDYRLAGPEQYF. The DNA for the CDR3 is TGTGCCAGCAGCCAAGACTACAGGCTAGCCGGTCCCGAGCAGTACTTC.

This clonotype was detected a few times. The rearrangement joins TRBV6-9 to TRBJ1-2; D unclear. Between the trimmed V and J ends, which lost 5 bases and 4 bases, there was a span of 20 bases. The CDR3 totals 16 residues. CDR1 and CDR2 (germline): MNHGY, SVAAGI. The CDR3 reads CASSPPRRGKVYGYTF. Here the CDR3 DNA reads TGTGCCAGCAGTCCCCCCCGGCGGGGAAAAGTCTATGGCTACACCTTC.

This clonotype was seen ten or more times. The rearrangement links TRBV12-3 or TRBV12-4 to TRBJ1-5; D is unclear. The CDR3 spans 13 residues. The V and J ends lost 5 bases and 6 bases respectively, with 11 bases between them. The CDR3 loop reads CASSLSGGQPQHF. CDR3 nucleotides: TGTGCCAGCAGTCTCTCCGGAGGTCAGCCCCAGCATTTT.

The rearrangement uses TRBV14 and TRBJ2-3; the D gene is possibly TRBD1 (6 bases). CDR1 SGHDN and CDR2 FVKESK come from the germline V gene. There are 11 residues in the CDR3. Trimming stripped 4 bases from V and 14 bases from J, with 13 bases between. The CDR3 loop is CASSLGASLYF. The CDR3 nucleotides are TGTGCCAGCAGCCTGGGGGCCAGCCTGTATTTT.

Many counts were recorded for this clonotype. The chain uses TRBV27 and TRBJ2-7, with TRBD2 identical over 7 bases. The CDR3 consists of 15 residues. Germline V lookup: CDR1 MNHEY, CDR2 SMNVEV (reference sequence). Germline trimming cut 5 bases from V and 7 bases from J; bases unmatched to any gene: 14. CDR3 bases: TGTGCCAGCAGTCCAACTAGCGTAGGCACGAGGGAGCAGTACTTC. Its protein product is CASSPTSVGTREQYF.

V is TRBV4-3 and J is TRBJ2-2; TRBD2 aligns across 8 bases. The ends lost 3 bases at V and 1 base at J; junction bases unmatched: 4. The germline gives CDR1 LGHNA, CDR2 YSLEER. This CDR3 has 16 residues. CDR3 coding DNA: TGCGCCAGCAGCCAGGCGGGAGGCCAGAACACCGGGGAGCTGTTTTTT. It translates to CASSQAGGQNTGELFF.

This clonotype was seen at least ten times. The chain is built from TRBV28 and TRBJ2-2, with TRBD1 matching 7 bases. V shed 4 bases, J shed 6 bases, and the junction held 14 bases outside the gene matches. CDR3 length: 17 residues. Germline CDR1 is MDHEN and CDR2 is SYDVKM. The CDR3 bases are TGTGCCAGCAGTTCACGACAGGGTAACGTAGTTGCCGGGGAGCTGTTTTTT. It specifies CASSSRQGNVVAGELFF.

Many counts were recorded for this clonotype. In DNA, the CDR3 is TGCAGTGCCCCCCGGACAGGGGGTCGGGGCGAGCAGTACTTC. This gives the protein CSAPRTGGRGEQYF. The chain uses TRBV20-1 and TRBJ2-7, with 10 bases lining up with TRBD1. V lost 6 bases to trimming and J lost 6 bases; unmatched junction nucleotides: 11. Per the germline V gene, CDR1 is DFQATT and CDR2 is SNEGSKA (reference sequence). The CDR3 spans 14 residues.

This clonotype showed up many times. This chain connects TRBV5-1 to TRBJ2-7; D is unresolved. Between the trimmed V and J ends, which lost 0 bases and 4 bases, there was a span of 11 bases. CDR1 SGHRS and CDR2 YFSETQ come from the germline V gene. The CDR3 sequence is 14 residues long. The CDR3 region has the DNA TGCGCCAGCAGCTTGGGCGTCACCATTTACGAGCAGTACTTC. Amino acids: CASSLGVTIYEQYF.

In this sample, this clonotype turned up many times. The V call is TRBV10-3, the J call TRBJ1-1; D gene unclear. CDR3 length equals 11 residues. Germline assignment: CDR1 ENHRY and CDR2 SYGVKD. V was shortened by 7 bases and J by 5 bases, with 8 bases between the two germline ends. The CDR3 sequence is CAITSGTEAFF. CDR3 sequence (DNA): TGTGCCATCACCTCGGGGACTGAAGCTTTCTTT.

The rearrangement links TRBV30 to TRBJ1-5; D is ambiguous. Trimming took off 1 base at V and 3 bases at J, with 7 bases between the two ends. There are 13 residues in the CDR3. CDR1 is GTSNPN, CDR2 SVGIG, per germline (reference sequence). The CDR3 region is CAWSAGSNQPQHF. CDR3 bases: TGTGCCTGGAGTGCGGGGTCCAATCAGCCCCAGCATTTT.

In its sample, this clonotype was seen many times. The chain recombines TRBV28 with TRBJ1-3, with TRBD1 as a possible D gene (6 bases). V lost 10 bases to trimming and J lost 2 bases, with 12 bases between them. The CDR3 loop spans 13 amino acids. CDR1 and CDR2 from the germline V gene are MDHEN and SYDVKM. The CDR3: CATARGAGNTIYF. Here the CDR3 DNA reads TGTGCCACGGCGAGGGGGGCTGGAAACACCATATATTTT.

This clonotype appeared many times. This chain connects TRBV11-2 to TRBJ1-2; 8 bases match TRBD1. The CDR3 runs 15 residues. Germline V gene lookup returns CDR1 SGHAT and CDR2 FQNNGV. With V trimmed by 5 bases and J by 0 bases, 5 bases remained unmatched. CDR3 bases: TGTGCCAGCAGCCCCGGGACAGGAGCTAACTATGGCTACACCTTC. This encodes CASSPGTGANYGYTF.

About this clonotype itself: A much bigger clone sits one base away, suggesting this may be a read error. This chain joins TRBV11-2 and TRBJ2-1; D is possibly TRBD2 (5 bases). This CDR3 comprises 11 residues. CDR1 is SGHAT and CDR2 is FQNNGV in the germline V gene. The CDR3 region has the DNA TGTGCCAGCGGCTTAGTAACTAGGCAGTTCTTC. Translating it yields CASGLVTRQFF.